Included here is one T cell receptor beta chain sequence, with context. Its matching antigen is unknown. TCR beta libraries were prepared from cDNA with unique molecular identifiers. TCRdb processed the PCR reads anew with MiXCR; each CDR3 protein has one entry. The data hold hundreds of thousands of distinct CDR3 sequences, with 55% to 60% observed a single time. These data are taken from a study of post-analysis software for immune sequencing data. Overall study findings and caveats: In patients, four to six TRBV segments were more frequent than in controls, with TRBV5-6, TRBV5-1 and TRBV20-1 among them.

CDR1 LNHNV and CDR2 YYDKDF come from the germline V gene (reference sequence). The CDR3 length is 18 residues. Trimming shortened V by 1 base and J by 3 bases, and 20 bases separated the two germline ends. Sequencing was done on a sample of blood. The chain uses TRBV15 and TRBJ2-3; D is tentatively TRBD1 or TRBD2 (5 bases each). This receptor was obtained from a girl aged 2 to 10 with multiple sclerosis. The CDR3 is CATSRVIGGTSWTDTQYF. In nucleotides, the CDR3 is TGTGCCACCAGCAGAGTGATTGGGGGTACAAGTTGGACAGATACGCAGTATTTT.